This T cell receptor (beta chain) is from a study of CD39 and CD103 CD8 tumor-infiltrating T cells. V lost 0 bases and J lost 4, with 10 bases in between. The length of the CDR3 is 15 residues. Germline CDR1 reads SEHNR; CDR2 reads FQNEAQ (reference sequence). Between 10,000 and 100,000 sorted cells per subset supplied genomic DNA. Assay used: immunoSEQ multiplex PCR; TCRdb lists only in-frame clones, some missing. The repertoire includes about 17,000 clones, around 90% of them detected once, and about 4.5% sits in the top ten. This receptor was identified in a human donor with head and neck squamous cell carcinoma. The sequencing input was CD8+ T cells sorted from blood. Subset given: total memory CD8 T cells (CD45RA-CCR7+/-) from blood or uninvolved lymph node. This chain connects TRBV7-9 to TRBJ1-3, with D unclear. CDR3 amino acids: CASSLAGTEGNTIYF. In DNA form, the CDR3 reads TGTGCCAGCAGCTTAGCTGGAACAGAAGGAAACACCATATATTTT.